This TCR beta chain stems from a study of control samples from healthy donors and cancer patients. The CDR3 has 14 residues. Germline CDR1 reads SGHTA; CDR2 reads FQGNSA. V shed 1 base and J shed 13 bases, with 14 bases lying between them. The method was immunoSEQ multiplex PCR; TCRdb's version includes in-frame clones alone and lacks a portion of them. The profile shows about 140,000 clones, under 95% of them singletons. Sequenced sample: blood. This clonotype originated in a man younger than 35 in good health. This chain connects TRBV7-2 to TRBJ1-6; D gene unclear. CDR3 sequence reads: CASSLERTATPLHF. CDR3 DNA sequence: TGTGCCAGCAGCTTAGAGCGGACGGCGACGCCCCTCCACTTT.